This T cell receptor beta chain was documented in a study of post-analysis software for immune sequencing data. Across the study: There were relapsing-remitting, secondary progressive and progressive-relapsing multiple sclerosis among the disease courses included.

This clonotype was detected ten times or more. Its antigen is unknown. This CDR3 region has 14 residues. Germline V gene data show CDR1 as SQVTM and CDR2 as ANQGSEA. V gave up 6 bases and J gave up 2 bases; unmatched junction bases: 4. The library was made from cDNA and included unique molecular identifiers. Around 500,000 cDNA molecules were obtained from about 1 to 10 million T cells. In TCRdb, the PCR reads were re-called with MiXCR into one record per CDR3 protein. The table has about 210,000 distinct CDR3 sequences, about 30% seen once. Study-wide findings and caveats: Controls had significantly higher normalized Chao1 diversity than multiple sclerosis patients. Higher frequency in patients than in controls was seen for roughly five TRBV segments, with TRBV5-6, TRBV5-1 and TRBV20-1 among them.

This chain uses TRBV29-1 with TRBJ2-7; 13 bases are shared with TRBD2. The clonotype was recovered from a girl under 18 with multiple sclerosis. What was sequenced was blood. CDR3: CSVGLAGPTYEQYF. The CDR3 DNA reads TGCAGCGTGGGACTAGCGGGGCCTACCTACGAGCAGTACTTC.